The 15 T cell receptor beta chains in this list originate from one sample, sequenced in a study of cytomegalovirus exposure and HLA in healthy donors. It was with 60 Vbeta and 13 Jbeta primers that the PCR ran. Here immunoSEQ multiplex PCR was the method, and the copy in TCRdb shows in-frame clones only, minus some. The repertoire holds about 77,000 clones, with about 73% as singletons. Sequencing input: PBMCs. The receptors were sampled from a middle-aged man in good health and CMV-seronegative.

The chain combines TRBV7-6 with TRBJ2-5; TRBD1 matches at 9 bases. This CDR3 spans 14 amino acids. Germline loops: CDR1 SGHVS, CDR2 FNYEAQ. Losses at the gene ends were 5 bases for V and 7 bases for J; bases not matched to a gene: 8. CDR3 nucleotides: TGTGCCAGCAGCCCCGGGACAGGGATTGGGACCCAGTACTTC. Translation: CASSPGTGIGTQYF.

The genes are TRBV9 and TRBJ2-3; weak D call: TRBD1 (5 bases). CDR3 size: 12 residues. V was clipped by 0 bases and J by 12 bases, with 11 bases between them. Germline V gene data show CDR1 as SGDLS and CDR2 as YYNGEE. DNA for the CDR3: TGTGCCAGCAGCGTAGGGCAGGGAATACAGTATTTT. It yields the protein CASSVGQGIQYF.

The V call is TRBV5-4, the J call TRBJ2-2, with 10 nucleotides matching TRBD2. The CDR3 has 16 amino acids. Germline CDR1 is SGHNT and CDR2 is YYREEE (reference sequence). Trimming at V came to 4 bases and at J to 3 bases, leaving 6 bases not matched to a gene. As DNA, the CDR3 is TGTGCCAGCAGCCCCTTCCTAGCGGGAGACACCGGGGAGCTGTTTTTT. Residues: CASSPFLAGDTGELFF.

The chain joins TRBV2 to TRBJ2-1; 7 bases map to TRBD1. Germline loops: CDR1 SNHLY, CDR2 FYNNEI. Trimming removed 8 bases from V and 7 bases from J; junction bases left unmatched: 8. This CDR3 region has 13 residues. CDR3 DNA: TGTGCCAGCCCTGACAGGGTAACGAATGAGCAGTTCTTC. This gives the protein CASPDRVTNEQFF.

This clone showed up just a few times. V gene TRBV6-5 combines with J gene TRBJ2-6; D is unclear. Germline V gene sequence: CDR1 MNHEY, CDR2 SVGAGI. This CDR3 is built from 14 residues. The V end lost 3 bases, the J end lost 0 bases, and 3 bases lay between the germline ends. CDR3 loop: CASSYLSGANVLTF. CDR3 coding DNA: TGTGCCAGCAGTTATCTCTCTGGGGCCAACGTCCTGACTTTC.

V usage is TRBV7-2 and J usage is TRBJ2-7; 7 bases map to TRBD1. Germline trimming cut 5 bases from V and 2 bases from J; bases unmatched to any gene: 15. Germline-derived CDR1 and CDR2 are SGHTA and FQGNSA. CDR3 length equals 17 residues. DNA of the CDR3: TGTGCCAGCAGCAAAGCTTATTCGGGACAGACTGCCTACGAGCAGTACTTC. It specifies CASSKAYSGQTAYEQYF.

The chain links TRBV18 to TRBJ2-3, with TRBD2 matching over 13 bases. V lost 6 bases to trimming and J lost 6 bases; unmatched junction nucleotides: 9. This CDR3 is 16 amino acids long. From germline, CDR1 is KGHSH and CDR2 LQKENI. This CDR3 reads CASSPGTSGTGDTQYF. CDR3 bases: TGTGCCAGCTCCCCCGGGACTAGCGGGACAGGGGATACGCAGTATTTT.

This clone was counted a single time. This chain joins TRBV6-4 and TRBJ1-1; D gene unclear. V lost 4 bases and J lost 0, with 12 bases in between. Looked up from germline, CDR1 is MRHNA and CDR2 is SNTAGT. The CDR3 loop spans 15 amino acids. CDR3 sequence: CASSATAGVNTEAFF. Here the CDR3 DNA reads TGTGCCAGCAGTGCCACCGCCGGGGTGAACACTGAAGCTTTCTTT.

The chain links TRBV5-1 to TRBJ2-3; 8 bases agree with TRBD2. J gave up 1 base and V 5 bases, and 3 bases lay outside the gene matches. CDR3 length equals 14 residues. Germline V gene sequence: CDR1 SGHRS, CDR2 YFSETQ. CDR3 DNA sequence: TGCGCCAGCAGAGCACTAGCGGGCACAGATACGCAGTATTTT. Protein sequence: CASRALAGTDTQYF.

This clone was seen more than once but under ten times. This rearrangement joins TRBV4-1 to TRBJ1-2, with unresolved D. The CDR3 is 14 amino acids. Between the trimmed V and J ends, which lost 0 bases and 1 base, there was a span of 6 bases. Germline lookup yields CDR1 MGHRA and CDR2 YSYEKL. Here the CDR3 DNA reads TGCGCCAGCAGCCAAGACTCCGTTAACTATGGCTACACCTTC. Translated, it gives CASSQDSVNYGYTF.

This rearrangement joins TRBV5-4 to TRBJ2-7; no clear D. The CDR3 has 16 amino acids. V dropped 0 bases and J dropped 0 bases, with 13 bases sitting between them. Germline V gene lookup returns CDR1 SGHNT and CDR2 YYREEE (reference sequence). The CDR3 loop reads CASSLDGVPGSYEQYF. The CDR3 nucleotides are TGTGCCAGCAGCTTGGACGGCGTACCAGGCTCCTACGAGCAGTACTTC. The complete variable domain, with remaining parts taken from reference TRBV5-4 and TRBJ2-7, reads ETGVTQSPTHLIKTRGQQVTLRCSSQSGHNTVSWYQQALGQGPQFIFQYYREEENGRGNFPPRFSGLQFPNYSSELNVNALELDDSALYLCASSLDGVPGSYEQYFGPGTRLTVT.

V is TRBV18 and J is TRBJ1-5; no clear D gene. This CDR3 has 16 residues. Trimming removed 0 bases at V and 0 bases at J, with 9 bases between. Germline CDR1 reads KGHSH; CDR2 reads LQKENI. The CDR3 here is CASSPPGRNSNQPQHF. CDR3 DNA: TGTGCCAGCTCACCACCTGGGAGAAATAGCAATCAGCCCCAGCATTTT.

The chain joins TRBV15 to TRBJ1-3, with D perhaps TRBD1 (6 bases). V shed 8 bases and J shed 3 bases, with 20 bases lying between them. The CDR3 loop spans 16 amino acids. CDR1 is LNHNV and CDR2 is YYDKDF in the germline V gene (reference sequence). CDR3 nucleotide sequence: TGTGCCACCGGCCGGAAGGGGGGGAAATATGGAAACACCATATATTTT. It yields the protein CATGRKGGKYGNTIYF.

The chain employs TRBV10-3 and TRBJ1-1; D not resolved. The CDR3 consists of 14 residues. V was clipped by 3 bases and J by 1 base, with 9 bases between them. Germline lookup yields CDR1 ENHRY and CDR2 SYGVKD. The CDR3 loop reads CAISDYFGNTEAFF. CDR3 DNA: TGTGCCATCAGTGATTATTTCGGGAACACTGAAGCTTTCTTT.

The chain joins TRBV27 to TRBJ2-1, with TRBD2 matching over 9 bases. V lost 2 bases and J lost 8; bases outside the gene matches: 4. From germline, CDR1 is MNHEY and CDR2 SMNVEV (reference sequence). This CDR3 is 14 amino acids long. CDR3: CASSLAGGFYEQFF. CDR3 in DNA: TGTGCCAGCAGTTTAGCGGGAGGGTTTTATGAGCAGTTCTTC.